Listed below are T cell receptor beta chains from one sample, sequenced in a study of regulatory T cells in long-lasting Graves disease. TCRdb re-called the multiplex PCR reads with MiXCR, one entry per CDR3 protein. The sample consists of roughly 380,000 distinct CDR3 sequences, around 17% of them appearing once. This same sample was also part of a study on T cells in Graves' hyperthyroidism and ophthalmopathy.

The specimen comprised peripheral blood mononuclear cells (PBMCs), sampled at new diagnosis, from a patient treated with antithyroid drugs. The source of these receptors is a middle-aged man with Graves disease. The CDR3 runs from the conserved cysteine through the conserved F or W. Each record gives: D gene, CDR3 length, J gene, clone size, V gene, CDR3 DNA, CDR3 protein. The D gene is left open where the match is weak. The size of a clone is reported for some rows only, either as once, few or many, or as a class for expanded clones.

d_gene: -
len: 15
j_gene: TRBJ2-2
abundance: few
v_gene: TRBV5-1
CDR3nt: TGCGCCAGCAGCTTGGCCCAGACCCACACCGGGGAGCTGTTTTTT
CDR3aa: CASSLAQTHTGELFF

d_gene: TRBD1
len: 16
j_gene: TRBJ2-7
abundance: many
v_gene: TRBV5-5
CDR3nt: TGTGCCAGCAGCTTCGGGACAGGGGTTTTGAGGTACGAGCAGTACTTC
CDR3aa: CASSFGTGVLRYEQYF

d_gene: -
len: 15
j_gene: TRBJ2-3
abundance: many
v_gene: TRBV5-1
CDR3nt: TGCGCCAGCAGCCGCGGAGTTCTAGACCAAGATACGCAGTATTTT
CDR3aa: CASSRGVLDQDTQYF

d_gene: TRBD2
len: 14
j_gene: TRBJ2-7
abundance: many
v_gene: TRBV9
CDR3nt: TGTGCCAGCAGCGTAGAAGGCCAGCGGGGTAAGCAGTACTTC
CDR3aa: CASSVEGQRGKQYF

d_gene: -
len: 14
j_gene: TRBJ2-1
abundance: many
v_gene: TRBV6-1
CDR3nt: TGTGCCAGCAGTGCCAGGGCTCGCTACAATGAGCAGTTCTTC
CDR3aa: CASSARARYNEQFF

d_gene: -
len: 13
j_gene: TRBJ2-2
abundance: few
v_gene: TRBV5-1
CDR3nt: TGCGCCAGCAGCTACGCAATCGGCGGGGAGCTGTTTTTT
CDR3aa: CASSYAIGGELFF

d_gene: -
len: 12
j_gene: TRBJ2-7
abundance: many
v_gene: TRBV7-8
CDR3nt: TGTGCCAGCAGCTTAAGGGGCGGCGAGCAGTACTTC
CDR3aa: CASSLRGGEQYF

d_gene: -
len: 14
j_gene: TRBJ2-7
abundance: few
v_gene: TRBV7-9
CDR3nt: TGTGCCAGCAGCTTAGTCCTCGAAGGGTACGAGCAGTACTTC
CDR3aa: CASSLVLEGYEQYF

d_gene: TRBD1
len: 17
j_gene: TRBJ1-5
abundance: -
v_gene: TRBV6-1
CDR3nt: TGTGCCACGGGGTGGGGACAGCTCCATGATAGCAATCAGCCCCAGCATTTT
CDR3aa: CATGWGQLHDSNQPQHF

d_gene: TRBD2
len: 16
j_gene: TRBJ2-2
abundance: -
v_gene: TRBV19
CDR3nt: TGTGCCAGTAATCCATTAGCGGGGGGGAACACCGGGGAGCTGTTTTTT
CDR3aa: CASNPLAGGNTGELFF

d_gene: TRBD2
len: 15
j_gene: TRBJ2-5
abundance: many
v_gene: TRBV12-3/TRBV12-4
CDR3nt: TGTGCCAGCAGTTTAGCGGGGGGGTTCGGAGAGACCCAGTACTTC
CDR3aa: CASSLAGGFGETQYF

d_gene: -
len: 16
j_gene: TRBJ2-2
abundance: few
v_gene: TRBV27
CDR3nt: TGTGCCAGCAGCCTGCTCTCACACCTGAACACCGGGGAGCTGTTTTTT
CDR3aa: CASSLLSHLNTGELFF

d_gene: -
len: 15
j_gene: TRBJ2-3
abundance: many
v_gene: TRBV5-1
CDR3nt: TGCGCCAGCAGCTTGGGACTAGTCGGCTCAGATACGCAGTATTTT
CDR3aa: CASSLGLVGSDTQYF

d_gene: -
len: 14
j_gene: TRBJ1-1
abundance: many
v_gene: TRBV7-3
CDR3nt: TGTGCCAGCAGCCGTGATGGACAGTCCCCTGAAGCTTTCTTT
CDR3aa: CASSRDGQSPEAFF

d_gene: -
len: 14
j_gene: TRBJ1-5
abundance: many
v_gene: TRBV6-2/TRBV6-3
CDR3nt: TGTGCCAGCAGTGAATTAGGACATATTCAGCCCCAGCATTTT
CDR3aa: CASSELGHIQPQHF

d_gene: -
len: 16
j_gene: TRBJ1-3
abundance: -
v_gene: TRBV11-3
CDR3nt: TGTGCCAGCAGCTTATTCCCCAGTCTCTCTGGAAACACCATATATTTT
CDR3aa: CASSLFPSLSGNTIYF

d_gene: TRBD1
len: 16
j_gene: TRBJ2-1
abundance: -
v_gene: TRBV24-1
CDR3nt: TGTGCCACCAGTGATCCTGGACAGGGCGGGTACAATGAGCAGTTCTTC
CDR3aa: CATSDPGQGGYNEQFF

d_gene: TRBD1
len: 14
j_gene: TRBJ2-7
abundance: many
v_gene: TRBV27
CDR3nt: TGTGCCAGCAGTTTCGGGACAGCCTCCTACGAGCAGTACTTC
CDR3aa: CASSFGTASYEQYF

d_gene: -
len: 16
j_gene: TRBJ1-5
abundance: many
v_gene: TRBV9
CDR3nt: TGTGCCAGCAGCGAAGGCCCCGGGGGGGCTTATCAGCCCCAGCATTTT
CDR3aa: CASSEGPGGAYQPQHF

d_gene: -
len: 16
j_gene: TRBJ2-3
abundance: few
v_gene: TRBV30
CDR3nt: TGTGCCTGGAGTGTGTTTGGACGGTTTTCCACAGATACGCAGTATTTT
CDR3aa: CAWSVFGRFSTDTQYF

d_gene: -
len: 13
j_gene: TRBJ1-2
abundance: -
v_gene: TRBV28
CDR3nt: TGTGCCAGCAGTTTGTGGGGTTTGTCGGGCTACACCTTC
CDR3aa: CASSLWGLSGYTF

d_gene: -
len: 15
j_gene: TRBJ2-7
abundance: once
v_gene: TRBV5-6
CDR3nt: TGTGCCAGCAGCCACCGGGACTCGAGCTCCTACGAGCAGTACTTC
CDR3aa: CASSHRDSSSYEQYF

d_gene: -
len: 14
j_gene: TRBJ1-2
abundance: once
v_gene: TRBV30
CDR3nt: TGTGCCTGGAGGGAAGCAGGGTTTTATGATGGCTACACCTTC
CDR3aa: CAWREAGFYDGYTF

d_gene: -
len: 15
j_gene: TRBJ1-1
abundance: many
v_gene: TRBV18
CDR3nt: TGTGCCAGCTCACCACCGCGAGGGGCGGGCACTGAAGCTTTCTTT
CDR3aa: CASSPPRGAGTEAFF

d_gene: TRBD2
len: 12
j_gene: TRBJ2-7
abundance: few
v_gene: TRBV6-9
CDR3nt: TGTGCCAGCAGTTACTCCCAGCGGGGGCTCCGTTTC
CDR3aa: CASSYSQRGLRF

d_gene: -
len: 14
j_gene: TRBJ2-3
abundance: many
v_gene: TRBV28
CDR3nt: TGTGCCAGCAGTTTATACGGTACCGCGGATACGCAGTATTTT
CDR3aa: CASSLYGTADTQYF

d_gene: -
len: 13
j_gene: TRBJ2-1
abundance: many
v_gene: TRBV5-4
CDR3nt: TGTGCCAGCAGCTTGAGCAGGATTAATGAGCAGTTCTTC
CDR3aa: CASSLSRINEQFF

d_gene: TRBD1
len: 14
j_gene: TRBJ1-5
abundance: -
v_gene: TRBV6-2/TRBV6-3
CDR3nt: TGTGCCAGCAGACCCGACAGGGTGGATCAGCCCCAGCATTTT
CDR3aa: CASRPDRVDQPQHF

d_gene: -
len: 16
j_gene: TRBJ2-7
abundance: many
v_gene: TRBV5-4
CDR3nt: TGTGCCAGCAGTCATCTCGAGGGGGTAAGCTCCTACGAGCAGTACTTC
CDR3aa: CASSHLEGVSSYEQYF

d_gene: TRBD1
len: 15
j_gene: TRBJ2-2
abundance: many
v_gene: TRBV6-1
CDR3nt: TGTGCCAGCAGCATCAGGACAGGGGCCACCGGGGAGCTGTTTTTT
CDR3aa: CASSIRTGATGELFF

d_gene: TRBD1
len: 14
j_gene: TRBJ1-2
abundance: many
v_gene: TRBV9
CDR3nt: TGTGCCAGCAGCCCGATGGGGGACAGTTATGGCTACACCTTC
CDR3aa: CASSPMGDSYGYTF

d_gene: TRBD2
len: 15
j_gene: TRBJ2-1
abundance: many
v_gene: TRBV5-1
CDR3nt: TGCGCCAGCAGCTTGGCCTTAGCGGGGGTAAATGAGCAGTTCTTC
CDR3aa: CASSLALAGVNEQFF

d_gene: TRBD1
len: 14
j_gene: TRBJ2-4
abundance: -
v_gene: TRBV6-2/TRBV6-3
CDR3nt: TGTGCCAGCAACTCCGGGACAGGGGGGCACATTCAGTACTTC
CDR3aa: CASNSGTGGHIQYF

d_gene: -
len: 16
j_gene: TRBJ2-7
abundance: many
v_gene: TRBV9
CDR3nt: TGTGCCAGCAGCGCCCCCGGGACATACAGCTCCTACGAGCAGTACTTC
CDR3aa: CASSAPGTYSSYEQYF

d_gene: -
len: 15
j_gene: TRBJ2-5
abundance: many
v_gene: TRBV28
CDR3nt: TGTGCCAGCAGGGTCGGGTTTGGAGGGAAAGAGACCCAGTACTTC
CDR3aa: CASRVGFGGKETQYF

d_gene: TRBD1
len: 17
j_gene: TRBJ2-7
abundance: many
v_gene: TRBV7-2
CDR3nt: TGTGCCAGCAGCTACAGGGTGGGACAGGGGGCATCCTACGAGCAGTACTTC
CDR3aa: CASSYRVGQGASYEQYF

d_gene: -
len: 14
j_gene: TRBJ2-7
abundance: -
v_gene: TRBV7-9
CDR3nt: TGTGCCAGCAGCCCCCTAGACTCCAACTACGAGCAGTACTTC
CDR3aa: CASSPLDSNYEQYF

d_gene: TRBD1
len: 15
j_gene: TRBJ2-7
abundance: few
v_gene: TRBV12-5
CDR3nt: TGTGCTAGTGGTTTGGTATCAGGGGGATCGAGAGAGCAGTACTTC
CDR3aa: CASGLVSGGSREQYF

d_gene: -
len: 15
j_gene: TRBJ1-1
abundance: -
v_gene: TRBV5-4
CDR3nt: TGTGCCAGCAGCTTGGACCGGAAGGGGAACACTGAAGCTTTCTTT
CDR3aa: CASSLDRKGNTEAFF

d_gene: -
len: 14
j_gene: TRBJ1-1
abundance: -
v_gene: TRBV4-1
CDR3nt: TGCGCCAGCAGCCAAGATCAAGCAACCCTTGAAGCTTTCTTT
CDR3aa: CASSQDQATLEAFF

d_gene: -
len: 16
j_gene: TRBJ2-2
abundance: few
v_gene: TRBV9
CDR3nt: TGTGCCAGCAGCGCGGGGAATGCACAGAGCGCCGGGGAGCTGTTTTTT
CDR3aa: CASSAGNAQSAGELFF

d_gene: TRBD1
len: 14
j_gene: TRBJ2-3
abundance: many
v_gene: TRBV7-2
CDR3nt: TGTGCCAGCAGCCTAAGGGGGCTGGGGGATACGCAGTATTTT
CDR3aa: CASSLRGLGDTQYF

d_gene: TRBD2
len: 15
j_gene: TRBJ2-2
abundance: many
v_gene: TRBV2
CDR3nt: TGTGCCACCCGAAGGGGACTAGGAGGTACCGGGGAGCTGTTTTTT
CDR3aa: CATRRGLGGTGELFF

d_gene: TRBD2
len: 16
j_gene: TRBJ2-5
abundance: -
v_gene: TRBV24-1
CDR3nt: TGTGCCACCAGTGATTCCAGCGGGGGTGTCGTTCGGACCCAGTACTTC
CDR3aa: CATSDSSGGVVRTQYF

d_gene: -
len: 18
j_gene: TRBJ2-7
abundance: -
v_gene: TRBV4-2
CDR3nt: TGTGCCAGCATCCACGGGGATATGTCGAAGCAAAACTCCCACGAGCAGTACTTC
CDR3aa: CASIHGDMSKQNSHEQYF

d_gene: TRBD1
len: 14
j_gene: TRBJ2-5
abundance: -
v_gene: TRBV6-1
CDR3nt: TGTGCCAGCAGTCTCCGGGACAGGGGAGAGACCCAGTACTTC
CDR3aa: CASSLRDRGETQYF